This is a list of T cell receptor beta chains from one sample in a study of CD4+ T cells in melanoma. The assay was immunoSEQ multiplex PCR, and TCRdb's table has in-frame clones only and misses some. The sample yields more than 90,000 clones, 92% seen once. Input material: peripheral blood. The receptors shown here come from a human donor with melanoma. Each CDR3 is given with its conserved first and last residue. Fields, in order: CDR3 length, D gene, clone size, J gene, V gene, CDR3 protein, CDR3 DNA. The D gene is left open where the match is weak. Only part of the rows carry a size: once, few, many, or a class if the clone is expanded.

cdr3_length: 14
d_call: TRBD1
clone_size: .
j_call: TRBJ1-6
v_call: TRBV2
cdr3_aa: CASSLTGLESPLHF
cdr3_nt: TGTGCCAGCAGTTTGACAGGGTTGGAATCACCCCTCCACTTT

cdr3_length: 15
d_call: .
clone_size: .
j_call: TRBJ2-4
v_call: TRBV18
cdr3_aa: CASSPQKLAKNIQYF
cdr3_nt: TGTGCCAGCTCACCCCAGAAGTTAGCCAAAAACATTCAGTACTTC

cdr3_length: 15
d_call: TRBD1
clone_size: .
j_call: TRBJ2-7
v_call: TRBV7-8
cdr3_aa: CASSSSGQVFYEQYF
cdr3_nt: TGTGCCAGCAGCTCATCGGGACAGGTTTTTTACGAGCAGTACTTC

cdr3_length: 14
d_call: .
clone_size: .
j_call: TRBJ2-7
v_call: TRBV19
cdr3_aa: CASSIDSESYEQYF
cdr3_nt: TGTGCCAGTAGTATTGACAGCGAGTCCTACGAGCAGTACTTC

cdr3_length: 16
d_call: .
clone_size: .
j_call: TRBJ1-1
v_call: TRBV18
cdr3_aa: CASSPFVVSLQTEAFF
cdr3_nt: TGTGCCAGCTCACCATTCGTGGTTTCTTTACAAACTGAAGCTTTCTTT

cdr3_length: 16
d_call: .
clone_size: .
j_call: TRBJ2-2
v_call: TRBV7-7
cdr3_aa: CASSSLGGGGTGELFF
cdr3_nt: TGTGCCAGCAGCTCCCTGGGGGGGGGCGGCACCGGGGAGCTGTTTTTT

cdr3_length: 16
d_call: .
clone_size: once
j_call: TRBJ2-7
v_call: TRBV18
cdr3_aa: CASSPRAGGVDYEQYF
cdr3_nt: TGTGCCAGCTCACCCCGGGCAGGGGGGGTCGACTACGAGCAGTACTTC

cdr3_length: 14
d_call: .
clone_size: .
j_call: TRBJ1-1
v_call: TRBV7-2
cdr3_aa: CASSIGPSDTEAFF
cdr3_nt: TGTGCCAGCAGCATAGGACCGTCGGACACTGAAGCTTTCTTT

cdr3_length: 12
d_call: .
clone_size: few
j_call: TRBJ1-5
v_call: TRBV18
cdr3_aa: CASSTSNQPQHF
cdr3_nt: TGTGCCAGCTCAACTAGCAATCAGCCCCAGCATTTT

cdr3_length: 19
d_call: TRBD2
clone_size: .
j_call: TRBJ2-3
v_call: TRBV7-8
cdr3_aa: CASSLWELGLAGEADTQYF
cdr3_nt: TGTGCCAGCAGCTTATGGGAGCTCGGACTAGCGGGAGAGGCAGATACGCAGTATTTT

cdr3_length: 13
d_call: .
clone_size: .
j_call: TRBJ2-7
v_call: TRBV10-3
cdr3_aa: CAISEDAPYEQYF
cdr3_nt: TGTGCCATCAGTGAGGACGCCCCCTACGAGCAGTACTTC

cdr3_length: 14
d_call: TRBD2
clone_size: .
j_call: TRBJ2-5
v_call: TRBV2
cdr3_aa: CASSLAWGGETQYF
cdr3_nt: TGTGCCAGCAGTCTGGCGTGGGGGGGGGAGACCCAGTACTTC

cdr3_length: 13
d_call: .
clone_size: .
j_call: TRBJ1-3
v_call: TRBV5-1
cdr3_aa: CASSLAGADTIYF
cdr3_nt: TGCGCCAGCAGCTTGGCTGGGGCGGACACCATATATTTT

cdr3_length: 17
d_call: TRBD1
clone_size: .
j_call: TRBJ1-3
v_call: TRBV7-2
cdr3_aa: CASSRRGGQLSGNTIYF
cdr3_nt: TGTGCCAGCAGCAGACGAGGGGGCCAGCTCTCTGGAAACACCATATATTTT

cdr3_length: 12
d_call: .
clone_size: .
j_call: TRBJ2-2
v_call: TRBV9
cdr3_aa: CASSSNTGELFF
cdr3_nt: TGTGCCAGCAGCTCCAACACCGGGGAGCTGTTTTTT

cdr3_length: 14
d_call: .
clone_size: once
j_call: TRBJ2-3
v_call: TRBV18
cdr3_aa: CASSLASSTDTQYF
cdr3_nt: TGTGCCAGCTCACTAGCGTCTAGCACAGATACGCAGTATTTT

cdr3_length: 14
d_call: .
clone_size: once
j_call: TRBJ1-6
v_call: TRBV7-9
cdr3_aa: CASSLGGLESPLHF
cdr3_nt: TGTGCCAGCAGCTTAGGGGGGCTGGAGTCACCCCTCCACTTT

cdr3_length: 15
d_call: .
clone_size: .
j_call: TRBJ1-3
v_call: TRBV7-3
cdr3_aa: CASSLGTGSGNTIYF
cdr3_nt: TGTGCCAGCAGCTTAGGAACAGGGTCTGGAAACACCATATATTTT

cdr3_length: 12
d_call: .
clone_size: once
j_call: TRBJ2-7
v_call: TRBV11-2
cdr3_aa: CASALDRHEQYF
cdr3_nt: TGTGCCAGCGCCCTGGACCGCCACGAGCAGTACTTC

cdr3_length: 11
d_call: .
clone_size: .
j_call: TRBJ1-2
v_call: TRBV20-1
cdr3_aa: CSARGRAGYTF
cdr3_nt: TGCAGTGCTAGAGGTCGTGCCGGCTACACCTTC

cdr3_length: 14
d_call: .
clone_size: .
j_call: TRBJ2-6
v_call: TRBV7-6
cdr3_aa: CASSGMVGANVLTF
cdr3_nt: TGTGCCAGCAGCGGGATGGTTGGGGCCAACGTCCTGACTTTC

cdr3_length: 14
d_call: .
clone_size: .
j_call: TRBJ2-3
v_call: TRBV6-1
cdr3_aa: CASSETGSTDTQYF
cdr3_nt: TGTGCCAGCAGTGAAACCGGATCCACAGATACGCAGTATTTT

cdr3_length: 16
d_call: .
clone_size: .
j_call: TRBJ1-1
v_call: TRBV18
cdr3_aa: CASSPTYREAVTEAFF
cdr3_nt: TGTGCCAGCTCACCCACCTACAGGGAGGCGGTCACTGAAGCTTTCTTT

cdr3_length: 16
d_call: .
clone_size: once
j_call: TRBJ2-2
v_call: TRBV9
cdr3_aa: CASSTSTGRNTGELFF
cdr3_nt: TGTGCCAGCAGCACCTCGACGGGACGAAACACCGGGGAGCTGTTTTTT

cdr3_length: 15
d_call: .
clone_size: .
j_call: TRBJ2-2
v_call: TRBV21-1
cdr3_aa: CASSKSDPGAGELFF
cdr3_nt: TGTGCCAGCAGCAAAAGTGACCCCGGAGCCGGGGAGCTGTTTTTT

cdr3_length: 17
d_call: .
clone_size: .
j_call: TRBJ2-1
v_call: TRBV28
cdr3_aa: CASSSLVGAGVVDEQFF
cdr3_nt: TGTGCCAGCAGTTCCCTGGTGGGGGCGGGAGTGGTCGATGAGCAGTTCTTC

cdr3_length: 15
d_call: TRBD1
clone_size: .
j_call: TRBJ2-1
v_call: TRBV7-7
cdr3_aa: CASSRGTGATNEQFF
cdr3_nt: TGTGCCAGCAGCCGCGGGACAGGTGCCACCAATGAGCAGTTCTTC

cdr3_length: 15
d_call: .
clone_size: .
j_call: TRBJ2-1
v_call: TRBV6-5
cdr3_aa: CASRAGTAGYNEQFF
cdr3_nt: TGTGCCAGCAGAGCCGGGACCGCAGGCTACAATGAGCAGTTCTTC

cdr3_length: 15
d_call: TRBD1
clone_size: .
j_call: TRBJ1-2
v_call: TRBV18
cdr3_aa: CASSPPGQGNYGYTF
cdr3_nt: TGTGCCAGCTCACCTCCGGGACAGGGGAACTATGGCTACACCTTC

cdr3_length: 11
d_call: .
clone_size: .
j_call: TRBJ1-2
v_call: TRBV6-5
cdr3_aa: CAGGFDYGYTF
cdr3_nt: TGTGCCGGGGGTTTTGACTATGGCTACACCTTC

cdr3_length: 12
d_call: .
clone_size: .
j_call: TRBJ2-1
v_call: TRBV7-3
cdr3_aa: CASSYRGNEQFF
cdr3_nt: TGTGCCAGCAGCTACCGGGGGAATGAGCAGTTCTTC

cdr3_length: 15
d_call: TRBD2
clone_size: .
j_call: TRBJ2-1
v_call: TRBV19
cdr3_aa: CASSFGRSSYNEQFF
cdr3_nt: TGTGCCAGTAGTTTCGGGAGGAGCTCCTACAATGAGCAGTTCTTC

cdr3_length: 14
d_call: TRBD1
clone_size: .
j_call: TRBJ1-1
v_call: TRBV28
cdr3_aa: CASRRQGYNTEAFF
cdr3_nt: TGTGCCAGCAGACGACAGGGGTATAACACTGAAGCTTTCTTT

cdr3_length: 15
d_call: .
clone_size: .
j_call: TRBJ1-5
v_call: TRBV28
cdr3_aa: CASSLLAGTGRPQHF
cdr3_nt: TGTGCCAGCAGTTTACTGGCAGGGACCGGTCGGCCCCAGCATTTT

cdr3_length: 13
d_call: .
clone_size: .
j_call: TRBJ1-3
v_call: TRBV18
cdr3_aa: CASSVSPGNTIYF
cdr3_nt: TGTGCCAGCTCAGTTTCCCCTGGAAACACCATATATTTT

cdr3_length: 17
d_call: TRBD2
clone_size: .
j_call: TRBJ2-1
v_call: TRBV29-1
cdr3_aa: CSVVRAGGSSSYNEQFF
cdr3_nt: TGCAGCGTTGTAAGAGCGGGAGGTTCAAGCTCCTACAATGAGCAGTTCTTC

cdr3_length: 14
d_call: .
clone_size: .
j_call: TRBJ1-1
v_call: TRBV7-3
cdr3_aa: CASSLMDRNTEAFF
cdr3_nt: TGTGCCAGCAGCCTTATGGACAGGAACACTGAAGCTTTCTTT

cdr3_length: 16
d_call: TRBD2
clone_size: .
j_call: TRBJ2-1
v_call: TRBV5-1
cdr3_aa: CASSTLWSGRGDEQFF
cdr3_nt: TGCGCCAGCAGCACCCTCTGGAGCGGGAGAGGGGATGAGCAGTTCTTC

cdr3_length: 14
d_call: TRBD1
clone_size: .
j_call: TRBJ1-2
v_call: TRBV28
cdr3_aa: CATNIGGAVYGYTF
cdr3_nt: TGTGCCACAAATATAGGGGGCGCAGTATATGGCTACACCTTC

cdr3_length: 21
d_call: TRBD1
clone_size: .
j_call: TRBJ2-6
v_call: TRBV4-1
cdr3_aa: CASSLTTVWTGESSGANVLTF
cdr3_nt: TGCGCCAGCAGCCTAACAACCGTCTGGACAGGGGAAAGCTCTGGGGCCAACGTCCTGACTTTC

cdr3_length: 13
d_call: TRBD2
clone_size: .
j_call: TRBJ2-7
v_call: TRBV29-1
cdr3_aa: CSVERETPYEQYF
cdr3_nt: TGCAGCGTCGAGCGGGAGACCCCCTACGAGCAGTACTTC

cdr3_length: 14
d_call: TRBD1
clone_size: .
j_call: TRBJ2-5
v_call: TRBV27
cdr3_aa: CASSPGDREETQYF
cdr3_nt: TGTGCCAGCAGTCCGGGGGACAGGGAAGAGACCCAGTACTTC

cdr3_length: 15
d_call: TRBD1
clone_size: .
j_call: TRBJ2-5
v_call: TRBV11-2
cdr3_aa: CASSLGTGGIQTQYF
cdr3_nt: TGTGCCAGCAGCTTAGGGACAGGGGGCATACAGACCCAGTACTTC

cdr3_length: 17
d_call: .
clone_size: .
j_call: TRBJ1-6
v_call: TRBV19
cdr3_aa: CASSSNRGQRGDSPLHF
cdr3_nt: TGTGCCAGTAGTAGTAACAGAGGACAGCGGGGCGATTCACCCCTCCACTTT

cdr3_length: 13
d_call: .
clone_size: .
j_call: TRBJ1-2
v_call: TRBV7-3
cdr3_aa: CASSFTGTSGYTF
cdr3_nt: TGTGCCAGCAGCTTTACAGGGACTAGTGGCTACACCTTC

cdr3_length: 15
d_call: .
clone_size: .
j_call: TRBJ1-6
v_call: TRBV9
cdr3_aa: CASSVDGNRDSPLHF
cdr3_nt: TGTGCCAGCAGCGTAGACGGGAATCGGGATTCACCCCTCCACTTT

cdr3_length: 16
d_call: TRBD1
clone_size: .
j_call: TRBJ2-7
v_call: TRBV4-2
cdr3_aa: CASRDGGGTGKGEQYF
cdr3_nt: TGTGCCAGCCGAGACGGGGGCGGGACAGGTAAAGGCGAGCAGTACTTC

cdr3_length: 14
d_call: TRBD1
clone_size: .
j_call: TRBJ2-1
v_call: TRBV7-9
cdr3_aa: CASTVPGGRNEQFF
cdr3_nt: TGTGCCAGCACCGTTCCAGGGGGCAGGAATGAGCAGTTCTTC

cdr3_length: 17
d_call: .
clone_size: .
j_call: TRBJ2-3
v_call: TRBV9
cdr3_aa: CASSVVGGEISTDTQYF
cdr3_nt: TGTGCCAGCAGCGTAGTCGGAGGCGAGATCTCCACAGATACGCAGTATTTT

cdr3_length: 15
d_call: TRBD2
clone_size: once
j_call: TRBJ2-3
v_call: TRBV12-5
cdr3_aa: CASGEGTSVQDTQYF
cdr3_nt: TGTGCTAGTGGCGAGGGGACTAGCGTGCAAGATACGCAGTATTTT

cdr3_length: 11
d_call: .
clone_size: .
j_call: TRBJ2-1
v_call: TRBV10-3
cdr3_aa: CATGAHNEQFF
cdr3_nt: TGTGCCACGGGGGCCCACAATGAGCAGTTCTTC

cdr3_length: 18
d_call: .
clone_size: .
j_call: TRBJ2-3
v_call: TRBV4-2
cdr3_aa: CASSQDPHGGTTTDTQYF
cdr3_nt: TGTGCCAGCAGCCAAGATCCCCATGGGGGGACCACCACAGATACGCAGTATTTT

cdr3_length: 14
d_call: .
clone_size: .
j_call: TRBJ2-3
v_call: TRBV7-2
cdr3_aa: CASSLTTSSDTQYF
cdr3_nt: TGTGCCAGCAGCTTAACGACTAGTTCGGATACGCAGTATTTT

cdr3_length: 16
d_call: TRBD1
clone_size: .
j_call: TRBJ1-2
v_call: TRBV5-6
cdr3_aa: CASSFADRAEGYGYTF
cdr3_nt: TGTGCCAGCAGCTTTGCTGACAGGGCCGAGGGCTATGGCTACACCTTC

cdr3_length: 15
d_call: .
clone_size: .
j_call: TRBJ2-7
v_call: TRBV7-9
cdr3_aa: CASSPSSGPYYEQYF
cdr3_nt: TGTGCCAGCAGCCCCTCTTCGGGGCCTTACTACGAGCAGTACTTC

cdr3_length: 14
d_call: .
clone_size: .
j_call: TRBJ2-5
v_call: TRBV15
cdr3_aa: CATSRDRGKETQYF
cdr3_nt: TGTGCCACCAGCAGAGATCGAGGGAAAGAGACCCAGTACTTC